The 9 T cell receptor beta chains reported below all come from one sample, sequenced in a study of quantifying T cell responses using KT2 cells. Study context: TCR alpha and beta constant-region primers primed reverse transcription of RNA.

A single-stranded UMI oligo with SP2 sequence was ligated to cDNA 3' ends. An equimolar mix of RC1.1 and RC1.2 primed the beta chain across TRBC1 and TRBC2. TCRdb re-derived calls from the UMI-ligation and nested PCR reads in MiXCR, one entry per CDR3 protein. The table shows about 33,000 distinct CDR3 sequences, with 10% occurring only once. The sequenced sample was PBMCs spiked with cells of the T cell clone KT2. The receptors stem from a human donor.

This chain connects TRBV6-6 to TRBJ2-1; 8 bases are shared with TRBD2. The CDR3 spans 17 residues. The germline V gene has CDR1 MNHNY and CDR2 SVGAGI (reference sequence). V dropped 4 bases and J dropped 5; count of bases not matched to a gene: 13. CDR3 protein: CASSFPEELAEHNEQFF. CDR3 in DNA: TGTGCCAGCAGTTTCCCCGAGGAACTAGCGGAACACAATGAGCAGTTCTTC.

This clonotype showed up just a few times. The genes are TRBV12-3 or TRBV12-4 and TRBJ2-3; D is perhaps TRBD2 (5 bases). V was pared by 5 bases and J by 2 bases, with 14 bases between. The CDR3 extends over 15 amino acids. This CDR3 reads CASSLLDWVTDTQYF. CDR3 in DNA: TGTGCCAGCAGTCTACTGGACTGGGTCACAGATACGCAGTATTTT.

This clonotype was seen more than once but under ten times. V gene TRBV6-2 or TRBV6-3 combines with J gene TRBJ2-1, with 7 nucleotides matching TRBD2. Germline trimming cut 2 bases from V and 7 bases from J; bases unmatched to any gene: 5. The CDR3 runs 14 residues. Per the germline V gene, CDR1 is MNHEY and CDR2 is SVGEGT. The CDR3 nucleotides read TGTGCCAGCAGTTACGTGGGAGGGAGGAATGAGCAGTTCTTC. It specifies CASSYVGGRNEQFF.

This clonotype was seen a few times. The CDR3 loop reads CAISERPSNQPQHF. CDR3 DNA sequence: TGTGCCATCAGTGAGAGACCTAGCAATCAGCCCCAGCATTTT. This chain connects TRBV10-3 to TRBJ1-5; D is unresolved. CDR1 and CDR2 from the germline V gene are ENHRY and SYGVKD. Deletions cut 2 bases from V and 0 bases from J, with 5 bases between. CDR3 length: 14 amino acids.

In this sample, this clonotype turned up a few times. This chain links TRBV18 with TRBJ2-7; tentatively, D is TRBD1 or TRBD2 (5 bases each). The V gene's germline CDR1 is KGHSH and CDR2 LQKENI. This CDR3 has 14 residues. Trimming pared 3 bases from V and 2 bases from J, leaving 11 bases between. DNA of the CDR3: TGTGCCAGCTCACCGAGGGACGGTCCCTACGAGCAGTACTTC. Protein: CASSPRDGPYEQYF. The full variable domain, completed using reference TRBV18 and TRBJ2-7, is NAGVMQNPRHLVRRRGQEARLRCSPMKGHSHVYWYRQLPEEGLKFMVYLQKENIIDESGMPKERFSAEFPKEGPSILRIQQVVRGDSAAYFCASSPRDGPYEQYFGPGTRLTVT.

This clonotype was seen ten or more times. CDR3 loop: CASSLSTGSYEQYF. The CDR3 DNA reads as TGTGCCAGCAGTTTATCAACAGGGAGCTACGAGCAGTACTTC. The rearrangement uses TRBV27 and TRBJ2-7; perhaps TRBD1 as D (6 bases). Looked up from germline, CDR1 is MNHEY and CDR2 is SMNVEV (reference sequence). The CDR3 is made up of 14 amino acids. V shed 0 bases and J shed 3 bases, with 9 bases lying between them.

In this sample, this clonotype turned up a few times. The V and J genes are TRBV4-2 and TRBJ2-6; TRBD1 agrees at 7 bases. This CDR3 contains 16 residues. Germline assignment: CDR1 LGHNA and CDR2 YNFKEQ. J lost 4 bases, V lost 1 base, and 4 bases had no gene match. The DNA for the CDR3 is TGTGCCAGCAGCCAAGCGACAGGGAGCGGGGCCAACGTCCTGACTTTC. Its translation is CASSQATGSGANVLTF.

This clonotype has just a few counts. The chain employs TRBV2 and TRBJ1-6, with 7 bases identical to TRBD1. Germline V gene sequence: CDR1 SNHLY, CDR2 FYNNEI. The CDR3 sequence is 14 residues long. The ends lost 6 bases at V and 9 bases at J; junction bases unmatched: 8. The CDR3: CASRRQGSGSPLHF. CDR3 DNA sequence: TGTGCCAGCAGGAGACAGGGATCGGGTTCACCCCTCCACTTT.

This clonotype was recorded a few times. This chain links TRBV4-3 with TRBJ2-1, with 7 bases aligning to TRBD2. The CDR3 extends over 14 amino acids. Germline V gene data show CDR1 as LGHNA and CDR2 as YSLEER. Germline trimming cut 1 base from V and 9 bases from J; bases unmatched to any gene: 6. CDR3: CASSQGGGSTEQFF. CDR3 sequence (DNA): TGCGCCAGCAGCCAAGGGGGAGGGTCCACTGAGCAGTTCTTC.